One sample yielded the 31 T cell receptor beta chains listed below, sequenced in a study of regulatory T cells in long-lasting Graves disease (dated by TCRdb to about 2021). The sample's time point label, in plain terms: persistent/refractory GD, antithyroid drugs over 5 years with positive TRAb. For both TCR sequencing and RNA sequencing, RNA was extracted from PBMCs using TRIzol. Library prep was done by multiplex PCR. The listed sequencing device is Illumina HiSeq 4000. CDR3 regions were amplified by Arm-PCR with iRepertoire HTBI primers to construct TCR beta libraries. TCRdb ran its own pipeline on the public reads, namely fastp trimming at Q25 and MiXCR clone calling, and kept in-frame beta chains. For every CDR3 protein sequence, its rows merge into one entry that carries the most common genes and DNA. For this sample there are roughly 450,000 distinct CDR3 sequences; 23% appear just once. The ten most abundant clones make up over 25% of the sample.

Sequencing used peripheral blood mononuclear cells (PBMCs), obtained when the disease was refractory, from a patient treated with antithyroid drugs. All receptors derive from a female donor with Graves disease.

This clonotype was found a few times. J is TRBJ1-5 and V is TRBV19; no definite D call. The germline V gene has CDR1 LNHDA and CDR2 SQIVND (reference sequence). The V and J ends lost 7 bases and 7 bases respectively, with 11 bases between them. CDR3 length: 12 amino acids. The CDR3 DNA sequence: TGTGCCAGTAATTTGATTGGGCAGCCCCAGCATTTT. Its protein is CASNLIGQPQHF.

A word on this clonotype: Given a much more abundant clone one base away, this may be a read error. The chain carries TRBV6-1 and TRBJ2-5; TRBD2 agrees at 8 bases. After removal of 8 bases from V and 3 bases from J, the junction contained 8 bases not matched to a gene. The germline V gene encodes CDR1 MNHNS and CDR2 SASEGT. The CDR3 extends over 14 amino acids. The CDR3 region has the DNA TGTGCCAGCCGAAACATTAGCGGGAAAGAGACCCAGTACTTC. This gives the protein CASRNISGKETQYF.

CDR3 in DNA: TGTGCCTGGAGTACGTCCGGGACAGGGTGGCTAACGGAAAAACTGTTTTTT. Protein product: CAWSTSGTGWLTEKLFF. The chain is built from TRBV30 and TRBJ1-4; 9 bases fit TRBD1. J lost 8 bases, V lost 2 bases, and 15 bases had no gene match. The CDR3 runs 17 residues. Germline CDR1 is GTSNPN and CDR2 is SVGIG (reference sequence).

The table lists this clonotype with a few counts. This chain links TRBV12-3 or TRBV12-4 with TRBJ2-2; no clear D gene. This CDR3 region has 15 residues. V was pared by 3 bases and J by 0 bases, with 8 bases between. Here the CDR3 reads CASSLDAPNTGELFF. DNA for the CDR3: TGTGCCAGCAGTTTGGACGCCCCGAACACCGGGGAGCTGTTTTTT.

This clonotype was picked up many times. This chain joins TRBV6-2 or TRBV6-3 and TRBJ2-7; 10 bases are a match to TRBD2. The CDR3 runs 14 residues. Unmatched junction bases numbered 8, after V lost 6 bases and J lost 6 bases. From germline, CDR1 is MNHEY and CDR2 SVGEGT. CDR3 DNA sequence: TGTGCCAGCAGCCCTAGCGGGAGACCAACCGAGCAGTACTTC. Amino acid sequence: CASSPSGRPTEQYF.

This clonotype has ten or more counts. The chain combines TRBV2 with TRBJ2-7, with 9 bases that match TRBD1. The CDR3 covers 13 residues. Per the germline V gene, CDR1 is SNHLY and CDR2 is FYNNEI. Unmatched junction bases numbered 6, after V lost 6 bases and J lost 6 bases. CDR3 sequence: CASRGTGIIEQYF. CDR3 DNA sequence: TGTGCCAGCAGGGGGACAGGGATCATCGAGCAGTACTTC. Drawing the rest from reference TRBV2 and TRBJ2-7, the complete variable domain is EPEVTQTPSHQVTQMGQEVILRCVPISNHLYFYWYRQILGQKVEFLVSFYNNEISEKSEIFDDQFSVERPDGSNFTLKIRSTKLEDSAMYFCASRGTGIIEQYFGPGTRLTVT.

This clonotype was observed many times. This chain's CDR3 is CASSLAGTAVTYEQYF. Here the CDR3 DNA reads TGCGCCAGCAGCTTGGCCGGGACAGCGGTTACCTACGAGCAGTACTTC. The rearrangement joins TRBV5-1 to TRBJ2-7; TRBD1 matches 7 bases. V lost 0 bases to trimming and J lost 2 bases; unmatched junction nucleotides: 8. This CDR3 has 16 amino acids. From germline, CDR1 is SGHRS and CDR2 YFSETQ.

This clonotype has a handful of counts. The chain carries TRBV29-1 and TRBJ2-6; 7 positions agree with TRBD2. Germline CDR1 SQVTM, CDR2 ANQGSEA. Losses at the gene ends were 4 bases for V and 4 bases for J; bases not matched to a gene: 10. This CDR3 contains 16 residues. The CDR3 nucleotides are TGCAGCGTTGGGGGTGAAGGGACTACCGGGGCCAACGTCCTGACTTTC. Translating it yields CSVGGEGTTGANVLTF.

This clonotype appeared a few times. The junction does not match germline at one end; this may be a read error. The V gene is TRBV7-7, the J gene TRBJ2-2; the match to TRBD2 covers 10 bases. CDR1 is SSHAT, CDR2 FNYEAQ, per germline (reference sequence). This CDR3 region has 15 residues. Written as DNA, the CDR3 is TGTGCTAGCAGCTTCCCGCTAGCGGGAGTCGGGGAGCTGTTTTTT. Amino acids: CASSFPLAGVGELFF.

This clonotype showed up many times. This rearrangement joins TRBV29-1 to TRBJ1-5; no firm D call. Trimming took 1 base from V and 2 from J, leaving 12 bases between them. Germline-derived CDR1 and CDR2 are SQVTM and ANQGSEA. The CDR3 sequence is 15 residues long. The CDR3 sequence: CSVEVVAGGNQPQHF. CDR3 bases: TGCAGCGTTGAAGTAGTGGCTGGGGGCAATCAGCCCCAGCATTTT. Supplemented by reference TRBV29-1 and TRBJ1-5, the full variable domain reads SAVISQKPSRDICQRGTSLTIQCQVDSQVTMMFWYRQQPGQSLTLIATANQGSEATYESGFVIDKFPISRPNLTFSTLTVSNMSPEDSSIYLCSVEVVAGGNQPQHFGDGTRLSIL.

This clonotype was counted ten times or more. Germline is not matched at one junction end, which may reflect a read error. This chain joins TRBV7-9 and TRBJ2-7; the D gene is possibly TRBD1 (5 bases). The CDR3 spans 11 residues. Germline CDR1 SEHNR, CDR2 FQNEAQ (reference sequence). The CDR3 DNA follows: TGTGCCAGCAGTTTAGGGGACGAGCAGTACTTC. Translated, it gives CASSLGDEQYF. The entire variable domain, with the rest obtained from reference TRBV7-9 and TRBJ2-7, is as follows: DTGVSQNPRHKITKRGQNVTFRCDPISEHNRLYWYRQTLGQGPEFLTYFQNEAQLEKSRLLSDRFSAERPKGSFSTLEIQRTEQGDSAMYLCASSLGDEQYFGPGTRLTVT.

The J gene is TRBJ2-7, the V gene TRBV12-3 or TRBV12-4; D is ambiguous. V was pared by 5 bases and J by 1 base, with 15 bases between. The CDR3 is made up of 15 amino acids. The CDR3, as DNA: TGTGCCAGCAGTCCAGACATGTCCTCGTCCTACGAGCAGTACTTC. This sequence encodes CASSPDMSSSYEQYF.

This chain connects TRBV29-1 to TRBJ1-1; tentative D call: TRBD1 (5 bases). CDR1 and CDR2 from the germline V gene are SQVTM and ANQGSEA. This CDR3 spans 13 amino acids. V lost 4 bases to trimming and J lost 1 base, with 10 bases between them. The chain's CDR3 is CSVARAPNTEAFF. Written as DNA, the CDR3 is TGCAGCGTTGCCAGGGCCCCGAACACTGAAGCTTTCTTT.

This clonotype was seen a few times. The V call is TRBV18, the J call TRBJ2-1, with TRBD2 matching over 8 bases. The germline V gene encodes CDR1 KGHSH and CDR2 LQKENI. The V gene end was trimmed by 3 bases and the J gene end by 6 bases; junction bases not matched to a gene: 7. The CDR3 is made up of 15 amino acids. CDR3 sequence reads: CASSPKTGTSNEQFF. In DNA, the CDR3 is TGTGCCAGCTCACCTAAGACCGGGACTAGCAATGAGCAGTTCTTC.

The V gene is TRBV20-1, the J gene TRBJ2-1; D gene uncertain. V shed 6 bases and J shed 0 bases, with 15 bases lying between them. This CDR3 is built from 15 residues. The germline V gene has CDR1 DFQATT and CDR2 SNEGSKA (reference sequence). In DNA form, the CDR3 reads TGCAGTGCAAGGGTCCCTCCCTACTCCTACAATGAGCAGTTCTTC. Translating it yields CSARVPPYSYNEQFF.

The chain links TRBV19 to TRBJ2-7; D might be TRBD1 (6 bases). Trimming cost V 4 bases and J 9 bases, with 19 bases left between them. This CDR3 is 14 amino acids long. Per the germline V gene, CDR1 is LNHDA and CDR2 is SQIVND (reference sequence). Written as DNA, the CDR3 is TGTGCCAGTAGTACCCCCGCGACAGGATCCGCGCAGTACTTC. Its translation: CASSTPATGSAQYF.

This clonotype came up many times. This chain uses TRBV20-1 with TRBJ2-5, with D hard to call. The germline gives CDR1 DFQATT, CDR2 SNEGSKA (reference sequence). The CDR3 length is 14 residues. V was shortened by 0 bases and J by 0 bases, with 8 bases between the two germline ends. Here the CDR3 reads CSAREGWYQETQYF. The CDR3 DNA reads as TGCAGTGCTAGAGAGGGGTGGTACCAAGAGACCCAGTACTTC.

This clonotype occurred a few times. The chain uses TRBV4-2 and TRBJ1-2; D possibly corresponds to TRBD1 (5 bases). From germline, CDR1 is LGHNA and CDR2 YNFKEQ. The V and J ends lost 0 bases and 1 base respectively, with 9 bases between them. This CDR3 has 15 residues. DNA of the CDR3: TGTGCCAGCAGCCAAGATCAGGGCAATAACTATGGCTACACCTTC. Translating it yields CASSQDQGNNYGYTF.

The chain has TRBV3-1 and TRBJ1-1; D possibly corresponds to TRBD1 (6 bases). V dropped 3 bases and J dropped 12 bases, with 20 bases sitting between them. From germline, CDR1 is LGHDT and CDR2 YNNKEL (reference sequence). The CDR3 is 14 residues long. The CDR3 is CASSQRPVWRDTFF. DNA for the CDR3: TGTGCCAGCAGCCAGAGGCCCGTTTGGAGGGACACTTTCTTT.

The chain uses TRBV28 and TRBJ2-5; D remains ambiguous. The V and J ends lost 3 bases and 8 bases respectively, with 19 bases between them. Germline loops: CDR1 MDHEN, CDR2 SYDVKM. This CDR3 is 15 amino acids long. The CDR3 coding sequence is TGTGCCAGCAGTTTTGGTGAGCGCGGAACCAGTACCCAGTACTTC. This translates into CASSFGERGTSTQYF.

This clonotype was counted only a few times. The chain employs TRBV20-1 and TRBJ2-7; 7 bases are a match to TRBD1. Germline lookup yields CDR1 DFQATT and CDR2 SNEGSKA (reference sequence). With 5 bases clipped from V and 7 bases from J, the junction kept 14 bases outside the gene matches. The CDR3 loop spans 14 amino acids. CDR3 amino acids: CSALQGGSLGEQYF. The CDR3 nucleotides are TGCAGTGCTTTGCAAGGGGGCAGCCTGGGGGAGCAGTACTTC.

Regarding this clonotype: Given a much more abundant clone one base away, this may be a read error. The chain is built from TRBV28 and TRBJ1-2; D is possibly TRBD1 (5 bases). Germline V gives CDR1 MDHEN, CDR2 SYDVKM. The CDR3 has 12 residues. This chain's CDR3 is CASSSWDGGYIF. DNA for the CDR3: TGTGCCAGCAGTTCTTGGGACGGTGGCTACATCTTC.

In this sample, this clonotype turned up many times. The CDR3 region is CASSSLGSSYEQYF. In DNA, the CDR3 is TGTGCCAGCAGTTCACTAGGGAGCTCCTACGAGCAGTACTTC. The genes are TRBV28 and TRBJ2-7; a weak D match, TRBD2 (5 bases). Germline lookup yields CDR1 MDHEN and CDR2 SYDVKM. V gave up 4 bases and J gave up 0 bases, with 10 bases separating them. This CDR3 region has 14 residues.

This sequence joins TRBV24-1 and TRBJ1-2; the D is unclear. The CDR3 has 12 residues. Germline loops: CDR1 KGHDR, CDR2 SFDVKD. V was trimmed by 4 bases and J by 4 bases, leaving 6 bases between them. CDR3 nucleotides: TGTGCCACCAGTGACTCGGCCTATGGCTACACCTTC. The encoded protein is CATSDSAYGYTF.

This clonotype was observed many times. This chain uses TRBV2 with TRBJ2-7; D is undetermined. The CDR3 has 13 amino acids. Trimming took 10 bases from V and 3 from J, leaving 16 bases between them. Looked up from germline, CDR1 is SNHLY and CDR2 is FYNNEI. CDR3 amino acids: CAIFKGGNYEQYF. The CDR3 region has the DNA TGTGCCATTTTCAAGGGCGGAAACTACGAGCAGTACTTC. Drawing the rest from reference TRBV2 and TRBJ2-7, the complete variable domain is EPEVTQTPSHQVTQMGQEVILRCVPISNHLYFYWYRQILGQKVEFLVSFYNNEISEKSEIFDDQFSVERPDGSNFTLKIRSTKLEDSAMYFCAIFKGGNYEQYFGPGTRLTVT.

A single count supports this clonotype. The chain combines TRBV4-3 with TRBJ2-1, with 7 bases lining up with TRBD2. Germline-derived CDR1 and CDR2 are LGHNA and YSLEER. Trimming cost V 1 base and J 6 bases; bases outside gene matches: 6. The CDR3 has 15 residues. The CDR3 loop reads CASSQGLAEVNEQFF. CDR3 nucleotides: TGCGCCAGCAGCCAAGGACTAGCCGAGGTCAATGAGCAGTTCTTC.

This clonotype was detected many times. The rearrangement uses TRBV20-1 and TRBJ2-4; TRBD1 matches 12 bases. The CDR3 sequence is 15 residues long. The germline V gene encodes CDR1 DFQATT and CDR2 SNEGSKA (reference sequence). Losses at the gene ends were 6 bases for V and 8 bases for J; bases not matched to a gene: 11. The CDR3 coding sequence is TGCAGTGCCACCGGGACAGGGGGCATCGGGGACATTCAGTACTTC. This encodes CSATGTGGIGDIQYF.

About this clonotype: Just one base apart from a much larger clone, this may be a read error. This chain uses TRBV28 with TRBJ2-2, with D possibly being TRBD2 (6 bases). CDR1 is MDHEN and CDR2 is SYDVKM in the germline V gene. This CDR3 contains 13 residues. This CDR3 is CAWGDPNAGELFF. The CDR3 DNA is TGTGCATGGGGGGATCCGAACGCCGGGGAGCTGTTTTTT.

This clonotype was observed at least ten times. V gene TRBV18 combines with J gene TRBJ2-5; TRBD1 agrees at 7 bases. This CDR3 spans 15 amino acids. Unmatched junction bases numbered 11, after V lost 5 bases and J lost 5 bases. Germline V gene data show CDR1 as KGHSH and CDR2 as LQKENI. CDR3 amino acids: CASSNPRQGSETQYF. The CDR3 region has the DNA TGTGCCAGCTCAAACCCGAGACAGGGATCGGAGACCCAGTACTTC.

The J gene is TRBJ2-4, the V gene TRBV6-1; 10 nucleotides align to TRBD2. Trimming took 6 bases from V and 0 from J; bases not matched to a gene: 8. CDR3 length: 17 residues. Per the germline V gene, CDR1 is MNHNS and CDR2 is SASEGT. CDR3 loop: CASSETSGLLAKNIQYF. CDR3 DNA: TGTGCCAGCAGCGAGACTAGCGGGTTGCTAGCCAAAAACATTCAGTACTTC.

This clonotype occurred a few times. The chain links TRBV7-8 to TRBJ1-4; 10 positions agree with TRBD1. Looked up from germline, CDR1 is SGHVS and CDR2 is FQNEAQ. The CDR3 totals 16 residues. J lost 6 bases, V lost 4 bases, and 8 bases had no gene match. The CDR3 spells CASSSRRDRGHEKLFF. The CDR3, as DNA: TGTGCCAGCAGCTCCAGACGGGACAGGGGTCATGAAAAACTGTTTTTT.